This T cell receptor beta chain is from a study of blood T cell repertoires in COVID-19 (TCRdb year 2020). A note on the overall study: The collaborator samples originated in the United States, Italy and Spain and spanned the acute and convalescent phases of COVID-19. The material from the prospective study consisted of cDNA or gDNA derived from T cells, B-cell-depleted T cells, or PBMCs. Where HLA class I and class II types were available, the types were taken from metadata supplied by the sample provider, not from assay-based typing. The sample metadata nearly always contained a de-identified subject ID, COVID-19 status, age in years and sex. Samples came from the ongoing ImmuneRACE study (first 160 participants) plus 1,254 subjects from 6 global collaborators. A freely available public database, intended as a resource for researchers studying the immune response to SARS-CoV-2, is where the repertoires were released. The dataset comprised deeply sampled blood TCRbeta repertoires from subjects exposed to, actively infected with, or recovered from COVID-19.

Summary of the overall study and its limitations: Clinical and demographic metadata were provided uncurated, with the amount varying by source and participant.

Taken from cysteine to phenylalanine, the CDR3 has 13 residues. Left in the record is the CDR3 DNA by itself, 39 bases read in frame from the first base. The germline V gene (reference sequence) specifies LGHDT as CDR1 and YNNKEL as CDR2. V and J are truncated by 4 bases and 4 bases respectively, leaving an intervening sequence of 8 bases. For this clone: There is no known antigen for this receptor. Nothing much larger sits one base from this clone, and base qualities are not available. Other nucleotide sequences from this sample produce the same CDR3.

TCRbeta CDR3 regions were amplified from genomic DNA by means of the immunoSEQ Assay, a bias-controlled multiplex PCR. As for how the authors treated the data: Nucleated cell counts per sample were estimated from amplification of reference gene primers within the assay. To quantify the absolute abundance of each unique TCRbeta CDR3 rearrangement, sequence reads were collapsed and filtered. For each sample, productive Simpson clonality was calculated by taking the square root of Simpson's diversity index across productive rearrangements. This immuneACCESS table, as held by TCRdb, lists in-frame sequences with V and J called but not all clones. Of the missing ones, under half trace to an unresolved V gene in checked studies; the others have no known cause. That table supplies the V and J calls and clone size; D and trimming were determined from the DNA. This sample holds about 270,000 clones; just under 90% were observed only once. In total, the top ten clones hold 1.9% of the sample.

Enrolling through a virtual design, the prospective study's participants ranged in age from roughly 18 to 100 years and lived across roughly 23 United States geographic areas. In the prospective study, participants were assigned to cohorts based on the clinical history participants reported in a screening survey and a study questionnaire. Recovered participants in ImmuneRACE Cohort 3 were defined as having two consecutive negative NP/OP PCR tests, clearance from a healthcare professional, or resolution of symptoms. In the prospective study, whole blood, serum and a nasopharyngeal or oropharyngeal swab were collected from each participant by mobile phlebotomists. Over an approximately two-month period, participants in the prospective study had the option of providing additional blood draws and questionnaires. Before DNA extraction, prospective study blood samples were shipped either frozen or at room temperature.

The TCR sequence derives from an older woman who had recovered from COVID-19. Material for sequencing was PBMCs or T cells enriched from blood (not recorded which). The chain uses TRBV3-1 (or the pseudogene TRBV3-2) and TRBJ1-5, with TRBD1 as a weak D call on 5 bases. The CDR3 region: CASSRQLNQPQHF. The DNA sequence reads TGTGCCAGCAGCCGACAGCTAAATCAGCCCCAGCATTTT.